This T cell receptor (beta chain) appears in the sequencing data of a study of identical twins. This clonotype has a count of ten or more. Its antigen remains unidentified. V lost 1 base, J lost 9 bases, and 7 bases lay in between. The CDR3 loop spans 12 amino acids. Germline-derived CDR1 and CDR2 are SGHDN and FVKESK. TCRdb used MiXCR to reprocess the 5' RACE reads, holding one entry per CDR3 protein. The table includes approximately 620,000 distinct CDR3 sequences, approximately 9% detected once. Findings and limits, study-wide: Modelling underestimated the level of out-of-frame TCR alpha sharing observed in monozygotic twins.

In addition, the sample was reused for a study of yellow fever vaccine responses in identical twins.

Sequenced input: PBMCs. The chain is built from TRBV14 and TRBJ2-1; D unclear. The clonotype was recovered from a woman in her late teens or twenties in good health. Here the CDR3 reads CASSQVYGEQFF. In DNA form, the CDR3 reads TGTGCCAGCAGCCAAGTTTACGGTGAGCAGTTCTTC.